This TCR beta chain originates from a study of monozygotic twins with inflammatory bowel disease. TCRdb reworked the 5' RACE reads into one entry per CDR3 protein, no DNA. This sample's clone table lists tens of thousands of distinct CDR3 sequences. This CDR3 region has 16 residues. Germline lookup yields CDR1 SGHNT and CDR2 YYREEE (reference sequence). The J gene is TRBJ2-5, the V gene TRBV5-4; the TCRdb call, TRBD2, lacks DNA for checking. The sequenced sample was blood. This TCR was sampled from a human donor with ulcerative colitis or Crohn's disease, or a healthy co-twin of an affected twin (not recorded which). This CDR3 is CASSPDLAGGHVTQYF.